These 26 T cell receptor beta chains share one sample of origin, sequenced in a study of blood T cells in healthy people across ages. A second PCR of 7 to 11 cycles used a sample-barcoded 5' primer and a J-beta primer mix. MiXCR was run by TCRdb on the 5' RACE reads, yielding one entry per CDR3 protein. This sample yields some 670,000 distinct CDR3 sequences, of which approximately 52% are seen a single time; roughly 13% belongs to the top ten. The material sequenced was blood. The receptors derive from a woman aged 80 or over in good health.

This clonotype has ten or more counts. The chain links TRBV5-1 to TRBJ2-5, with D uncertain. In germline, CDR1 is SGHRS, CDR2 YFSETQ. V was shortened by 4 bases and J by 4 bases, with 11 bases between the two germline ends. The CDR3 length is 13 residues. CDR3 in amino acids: CASSQAHPETQYF. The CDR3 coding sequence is TGCGCCAGCAGCCAGGCCCACCCAGAGACCCAGTACTTC.

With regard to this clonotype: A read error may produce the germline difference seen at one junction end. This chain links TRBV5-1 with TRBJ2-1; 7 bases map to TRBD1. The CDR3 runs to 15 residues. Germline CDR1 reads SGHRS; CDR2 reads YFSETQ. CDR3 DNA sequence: TGCGCCTGCAGCCCCCAGGGACAGACTATCTGGGAGCAGTTCTTC. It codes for CACSPQGQTIWEQFF.

The CDR3 loop reads CAWSVLAGPNNEQFF. In DNA form, the CDR3 reads TGTGCCTGGAGTGTACTGGCGGGACCCAACAATGAGCAGTTCTTC. The chain uses TRBV30 and TRBJ2-1; D is perhaps TRBD2 (6 bases). Germline V gene lookup returns CDR1 GTSNPN and CDR2 SVGIG (reference sequence). The CDR3 is made up of 15 amino acids. The V end was cut by 0 bases, the J end by 5 bases, with 14 bases between.

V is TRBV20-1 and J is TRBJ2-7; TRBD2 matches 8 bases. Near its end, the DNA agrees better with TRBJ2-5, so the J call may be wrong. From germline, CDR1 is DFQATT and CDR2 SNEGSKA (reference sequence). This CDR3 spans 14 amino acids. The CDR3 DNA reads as TGCAGTGCTAGTATAGCGGGGAGAGAAGAGACCCAGTACTTC. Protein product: CSASIAGREETQYF.

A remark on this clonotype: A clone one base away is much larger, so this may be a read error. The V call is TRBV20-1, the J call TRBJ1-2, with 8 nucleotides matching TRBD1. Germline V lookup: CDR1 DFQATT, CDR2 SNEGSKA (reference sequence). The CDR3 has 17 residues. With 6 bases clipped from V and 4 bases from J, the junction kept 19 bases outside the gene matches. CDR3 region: CSATSGGAYGTGYGYTF. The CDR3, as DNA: TGCAGTGCCACTTCAGGGGGCGCCTATGGTACGGGCTATGGCTACACCTTC.

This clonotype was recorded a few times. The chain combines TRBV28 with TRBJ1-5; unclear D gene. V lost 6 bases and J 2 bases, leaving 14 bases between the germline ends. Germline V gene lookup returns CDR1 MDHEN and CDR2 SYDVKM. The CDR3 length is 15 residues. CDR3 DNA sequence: TGTGCCAGCAGACGACAAAGGGTAGGCAATCAGCCCCAGCATTTT. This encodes CASRRQRVGNQPQHF.

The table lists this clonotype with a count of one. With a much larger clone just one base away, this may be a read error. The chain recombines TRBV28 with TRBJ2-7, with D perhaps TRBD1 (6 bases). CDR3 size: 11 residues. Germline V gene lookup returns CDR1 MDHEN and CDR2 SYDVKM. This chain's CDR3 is CASTQGYGQYF. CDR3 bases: TGTGCCAGCACACAGGGCTACGGGCAGTACTTC.

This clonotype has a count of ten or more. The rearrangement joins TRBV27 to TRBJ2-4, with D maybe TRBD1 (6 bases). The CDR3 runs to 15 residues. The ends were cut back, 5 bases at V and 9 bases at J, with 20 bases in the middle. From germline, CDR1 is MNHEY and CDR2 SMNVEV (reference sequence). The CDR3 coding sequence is TGTGCCAGCAGTAAAAACAGGGTTTTAAAGGGCATTCAGTACTTC. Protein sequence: CASSKNRVLKGIQYF.

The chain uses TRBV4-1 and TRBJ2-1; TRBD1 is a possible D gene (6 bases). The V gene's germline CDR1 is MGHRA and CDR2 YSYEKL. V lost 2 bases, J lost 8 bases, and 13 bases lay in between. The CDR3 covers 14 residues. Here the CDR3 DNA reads TGCGCCAGCAGCCAAAGGCCACAGGGCTATGAGCAGTTCTTC. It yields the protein CASSQRPQGYEQFF.

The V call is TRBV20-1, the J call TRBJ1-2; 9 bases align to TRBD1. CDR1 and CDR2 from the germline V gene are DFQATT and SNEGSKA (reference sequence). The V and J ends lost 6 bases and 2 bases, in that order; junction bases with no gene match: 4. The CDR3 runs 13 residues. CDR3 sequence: CSARDRANYGYTF. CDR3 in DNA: TGCAGTGCCAGGGACAGGGCAAACTATGGCTACACCTTC.

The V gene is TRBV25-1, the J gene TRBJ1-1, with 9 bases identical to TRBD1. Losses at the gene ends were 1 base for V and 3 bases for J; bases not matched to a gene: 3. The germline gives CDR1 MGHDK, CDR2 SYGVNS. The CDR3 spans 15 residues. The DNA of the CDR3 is TGTGCCAGCAGTGAATTAGGGGACAGGGACACTGAAGCTTTCTTT. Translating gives CASSELGDRDTEAFF.

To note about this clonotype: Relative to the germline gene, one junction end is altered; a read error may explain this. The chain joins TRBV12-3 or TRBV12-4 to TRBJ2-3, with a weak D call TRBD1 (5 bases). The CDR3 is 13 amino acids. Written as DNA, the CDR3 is TGCACCAGCACCCCCCCAGGGATAGATACGCAGTATTTT. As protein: CTSTPPGIDTQYF.

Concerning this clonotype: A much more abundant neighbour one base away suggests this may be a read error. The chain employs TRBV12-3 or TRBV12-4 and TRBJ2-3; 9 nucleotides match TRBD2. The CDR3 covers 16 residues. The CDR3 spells CVSTQAAGGLTDTQYF. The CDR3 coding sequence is TGTGTCAGCACCCAAGCAGCGGGGGGTCTCACAGATACGCAGTATTTT.

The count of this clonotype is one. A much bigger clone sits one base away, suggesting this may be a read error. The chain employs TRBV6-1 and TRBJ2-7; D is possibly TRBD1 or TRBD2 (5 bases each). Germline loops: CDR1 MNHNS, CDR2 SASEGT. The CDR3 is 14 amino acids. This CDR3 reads CASKPGRSSYERYF. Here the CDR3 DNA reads TGTGCCAGCAAACCGGGACGGAGCTCCTACGAGCGGTACTTC.

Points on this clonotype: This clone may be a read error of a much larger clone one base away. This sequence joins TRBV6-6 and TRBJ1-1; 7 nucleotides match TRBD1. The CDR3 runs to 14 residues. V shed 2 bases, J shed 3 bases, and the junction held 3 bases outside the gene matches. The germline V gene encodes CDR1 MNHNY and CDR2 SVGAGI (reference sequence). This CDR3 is CASSYGQVYTEAFF. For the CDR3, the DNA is TGTGCCAGCAGTTACGGACAGGTGTACACTGAAGCTTTCTTT.

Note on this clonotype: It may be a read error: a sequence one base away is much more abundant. As DNA, the CDR3 is TGTGCCAGCAGCTTTTCGCAGGGAAGCTACACCTTC. Translating gives CASSFSQGSYTF. The V call is TRBV7-2, the J call TRBJ1-2; a weak D match, TRBD1 (5 bases). This CDR3 region has 12 residues. V shed 3 bases and J shed 9 bases, with 11 bases lying between them. CDR1 SGHTA and CDR2 FQGNSA come from the germline V gene.

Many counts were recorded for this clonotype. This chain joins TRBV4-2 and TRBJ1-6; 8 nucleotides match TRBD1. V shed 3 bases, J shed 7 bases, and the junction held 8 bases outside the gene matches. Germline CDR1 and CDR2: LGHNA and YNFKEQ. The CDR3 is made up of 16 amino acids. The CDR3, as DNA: TGTGCCAGCAGCCATGGCGGGACAGGCAAGAATTCACCCCTCCACTTT. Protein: CASSHGGTGKNSPLHF.

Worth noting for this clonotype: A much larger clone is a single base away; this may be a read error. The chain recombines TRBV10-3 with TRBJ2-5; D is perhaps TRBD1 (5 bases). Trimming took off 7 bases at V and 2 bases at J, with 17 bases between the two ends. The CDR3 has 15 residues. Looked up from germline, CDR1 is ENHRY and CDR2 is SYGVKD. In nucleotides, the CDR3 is TGTGCCATCAAAGGGGCACCAGGGCTTCAAGAGACCCAGTACTTC. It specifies CAIKGAPGLQETQYF.

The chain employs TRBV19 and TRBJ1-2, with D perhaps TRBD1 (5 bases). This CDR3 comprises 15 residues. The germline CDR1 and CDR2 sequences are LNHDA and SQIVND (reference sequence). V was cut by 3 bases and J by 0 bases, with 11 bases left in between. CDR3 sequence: CASSMGPPANYGYTF. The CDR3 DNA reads TGTGCCAGTAGTATGGGACCGCCAGCTAACTATGGCTACACCTTC.

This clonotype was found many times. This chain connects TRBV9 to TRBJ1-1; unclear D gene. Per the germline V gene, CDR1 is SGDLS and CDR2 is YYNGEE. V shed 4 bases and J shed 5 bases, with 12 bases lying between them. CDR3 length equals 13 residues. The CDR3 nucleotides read TGTGCCAGCAGCCTTAGGTCGGGGACTGAAGCTTTCTTT. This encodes CASSLRSGTEAFF.

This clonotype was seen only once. The CDR3 sequence: CASSLAGSTEKLFF. The CDR3 DNA is TGTGCCAGCAGCTTAGCAGGTTCGACAGAAAAACTGTTTTTT. The chain recombines TRBV7-2 with TRBJ1-4; D remains ambiguous. Germline assignment: CDR1 SGHTA and CDR2 FQGNSA. The CDR3 is made up of 14 amino acids. V was trimmed by 0 bases and J by 8 bases, leaving 10 bases between them.

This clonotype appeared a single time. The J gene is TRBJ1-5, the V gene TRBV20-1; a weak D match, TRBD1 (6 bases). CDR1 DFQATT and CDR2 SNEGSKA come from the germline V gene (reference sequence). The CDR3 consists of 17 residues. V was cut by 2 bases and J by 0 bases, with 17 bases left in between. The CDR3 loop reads CSARFRDGGISNQPQHF. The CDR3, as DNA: TGCAGTGCTAGATTCCGGGACGGGGGCATTAGCAATCAGCCCCAGCATTTT.

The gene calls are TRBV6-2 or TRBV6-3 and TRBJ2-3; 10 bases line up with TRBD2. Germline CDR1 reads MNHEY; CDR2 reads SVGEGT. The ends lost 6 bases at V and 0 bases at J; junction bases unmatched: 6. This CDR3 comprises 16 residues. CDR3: CASSKRTSGSTDTQYF. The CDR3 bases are TGTGCCAGCAGCAAACGGACTAGCGGTAGCACAGATACGCAGTATTTT.

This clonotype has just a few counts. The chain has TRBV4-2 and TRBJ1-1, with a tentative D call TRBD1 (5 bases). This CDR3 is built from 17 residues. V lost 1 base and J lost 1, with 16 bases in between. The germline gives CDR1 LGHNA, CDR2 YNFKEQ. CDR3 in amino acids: CASSQGGDLRTNTEAFF. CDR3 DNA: TGTGCCAGCAGCCAAGGGGGGGACCTAAGAACGAACACTGAAGCTTTCTTT.

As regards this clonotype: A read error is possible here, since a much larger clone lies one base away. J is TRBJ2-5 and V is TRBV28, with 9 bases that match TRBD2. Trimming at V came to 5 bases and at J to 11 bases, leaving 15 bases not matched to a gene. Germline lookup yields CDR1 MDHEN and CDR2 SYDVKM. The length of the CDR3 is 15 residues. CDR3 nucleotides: TGTGCCAGCAGTCTCCCGGGACTAGCACACAATGAGCAGTACTTC. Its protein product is CASSLPGLAHNEQYF.

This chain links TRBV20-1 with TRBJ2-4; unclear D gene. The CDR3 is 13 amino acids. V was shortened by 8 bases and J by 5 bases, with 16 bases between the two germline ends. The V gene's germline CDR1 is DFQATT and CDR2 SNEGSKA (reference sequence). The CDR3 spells CSSSGQTENIQYF. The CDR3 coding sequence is TGCAGTTCCTCCGGGCAGACTGAAAACATTCAGTACTTC.